This record looks at one T cell receptor (beta chain) sequence and its context. What it binds is unknown. One junction end does not reproduce the germline sequence, and a read error may be involved. For TCR beta, libraries came from iRepertoire HTBI primers and Arm-PCR of CDR3 regions. TCRdb ran MiXCR on the multiplex PCR reads and lists one entry per CDR3 protein. The table shows 500,000 or so distinct CDR3 sequences, with roughly 16% occurring only once. This sample was taken from a study of regulatory T cells in long-lasting Graves disease. The germline V gene has CDR1 SGHRS and CDR2 YFSETQ. CDR3 length: 13 residues. Regarding the study as a whole: Study was limited to peripheral blood, excluding thyroid tissue. The study found TRBV28, TRBJ1-2 and TRBJ2-5 favored in persistent disease.

As for time point: newly diagnosed GD, antithyroid drugs for less than 3 months. Isolated PBMC RNA provided the starting material for the TCR library. Staff took roughly 8.1 milliliters of peripheral blood and put it into EDTA tubes. This same sample was also part of a study on T cells in Graves' hyperthyroidism and ophthalmopathy. That work contributes: Participants, patients aged 18 to 65, had newly diagnosed hyperthyroidism with a duration under 2 months.

The chain has TRBV5-1 and TRBJ2-3, with D uncertain. The TCR sequence derives from a woman aged 35-65 years with Graves disease. The sequencing used peripheral blood mononuclear cells (PBMCs), collected at new diagnosis, from a patient treated with antithyroid drugs. CDR3 amino acids: CASSLDPTDTQCF. CDR3 bases: TGCGCCAGCAGCTTGGATCCCACAGATACGCAGTGTTTT.